This entry lists 25 T cell receptor beta chains sequenced from one sample in a study of tumor and adjacent non-tumor tissue in lung cancer (dated by TCRdb to 2017 to 2018). The library was obtained by multiplex PCR. Reads for this sample came from an Illumina HiSeq 2500. TCRbeta libraries were constructed through three rounds of nested PCR with primers (Table S4) according to protocols adapted from ARM-PCR. TCRdb trimmed public reads at Q25 via fastp, called clones via MiXCR and kept in-frame beta chains. Each CDR3 protein gets just one entry, which takes the most common genes and DNA from the rows behind it. The sample data list about 140,000 distinct CDR3 sequences, and 66% of these were observed just once. Of the sample, about 18% is held by the ten largest clones. RNA was isolated from bulk unsorted tissue, and RNA quality was assessed with a NanoDrop ND-1000 and an Agilent 2100. Specimen: lung tumor tissue. The receptors come from a man in his 60s with small cell lung cancer.

A word on this clonotype: Since a much larger clone is just one base distant, this may be a read error. The conserved phenylalanine or tryptophan is not found at the CDR3 terminus, so this likely reflects a read error. The genes are TRBV20-1 and TRBJ2-5, with 10 nucleotides matching TRBD2. J was trimmed by 9 bases and V by 5 bases; bases with no gene match: 15. Germline V lookup: CDR1 DFQATT, CDR2 SNEGSKA (reference sequence). This CDR3 contains 15 residues. CDR3 coding DNA: TGCAGTGCTCCTGTCACTAGCGGGGTCCTGGGGGCCCAGTACTCC. Its protein is CSAPVTSGVLGAQYS.

This clonotype has a count of ten or more. The J gene is TRBJ2-1, the V gene TRBV6-6, with TRBD2 matching over 11 bases. Germline lookup yields CDR1 MNHNY and CDR2 SVGAGI (reference sequence). With 0 bases clipped from V and 4 bases from J, the junction kept 8 bases outside the gene matches. The CDR3 length is 18 residues. This chain's CDR3 is CASSYSGVLAGGYNEQFF. The CDR3 DNA sequence: TGTGCCAGCAGTTACTCGGGAGTCCTAGCGGGAGGTTACAATGAGCAGTTCTTC.

This clonotype was found many times. The rearrangement joins TRBV4-1 to TRBJ2-1; D remains ambiguous. The CDR3 has 12 amino acids. V dropped 4 bases and J dropped 6 bases, with 7 bases sitting between them. Germline CDR1 reads MGHRA; CDR2 reads YSYEKL. DNA of the CDR3: TGCGCCAGCAGCCTGACCCCCAATGAGCAGTTCTTC. It specifies CASSLTPNEQFF.

In regard to this clonotype: Since the CDR3 does not end with the conserved phenylalanine or tryptophan, this likely comes from a read error. This chain links TRBV4-2 with TRBJ2-5; weak D call: TRBD1 (6 bases). The length of the CDR3 is 19 residues. Germline V gene sequence: CDR1 LGHNA, CDR2 YNFKEQ. Trimming pared 0 bases from V and 2 bases from J, leaving 22 bases between. CDR3 region: CASSQDDWGTRGRQETQYL. Here the CDR3 DNA reads TGTGCCAGCAGCCAAGATGATTGGGGGACAAGGGGCCGTCAAGAGACCCAGTACCTC.

This clonotype has ten or more counts. V usage is TRBV6-5 and J usage is TRBJ2-2; TRBD1 agrees at 7 bases. This CDR3 is built from 14 residues. Germline V CDR1 and CDR2: MNHEY, SVGAGI. Germline trimming cut 5 bases from V and 3 bases from J; bases unmatched to any gene: 3. CDR3 amino acids: CASSRDRYTGELFF. The CDR3 DNA sequence: TGTGCCAGCAGTCGGGACAGATACACCGGGGAGCTGTTTTTT.

As regards this clonotype: A read error may be the cause here, since a much bigger clone is one base away. The CDR3 does not close with the conserved phenylalanine or tryptophan, likely indicating a read error. The V and J genes are TRBV20-1 and TRBJ1-2, with no clear D. The germline CDR1 and CDR2 sequences are DFQATT and SNEGSKA (reference sequence). There are 13 residues in the CDR3. Trimming removed 4 bases at V and 2 bases at J, with 11 bases between. The CDR3 region is CSAIDYGNYGYTL. The CDR3 region has the DNA TGCAGTGCTATTGATTACGGAAACTATGGCTACACCTTA.

About this clonotype: At one of its ends the junction is not consistent with the germline gene, which may arise from a read error. The rearrangement uses TRBV29-1 and TRBJ1-2; perhaps TRBD1 as D (5 bases). This CDR3 has 14 amino acids. CDR1 SQVTM and CDR2 ANQGSEA come from the germline V gene. The CDR3 spells CSIVDGQQNYSYTF. In DNA, the CDR3 is TGCAGCATTGTCGATGGACAACAAAACTATAGCTACACCTTC.

This clonotype was seen a handful of times. This sequence may be a read error, since a much larger clone differs from it by one base. The rearrangement joins TRBV11-2 to TRBJ2-1; no reliable D call. Germline V lookup: CDR1 SGHAT, CDR2 FQNNGV. CDR3 length: 13 amino acids. The CDR3 bases are TGTGTCAGCAGCTTAGGGCGGCTTGGGGTGGAGTTCTTC. It specifies CVSSLGRLGVEFF. Variable domain in full (rest from reference TRBV11-2 and TRBJ2-1): EAGVAQSPRYKIIEKRQSVAFWCNPISGHATLYWYQQILGQGPKLLIQFQNNGVVDDSQLPKDRFSAERLKGVDSTLKIQPAKLEDSAVYLCVSSLGRLGVEFFGPGTRLTVL.

A remark on this clonotype: A junction boundary mismatches the germline segment, possibly from a read error. The chain carries TRBV7-3 and TRBJ2-1, with 9 bases that match TRBD1. The CDR3 runs 16 residues. Germline-derived CDR1 and CDR2 are SGHTA and FQGTGA. CDR3 bases: TGTGCCATCAGCTCCTTAGGGGGGACAGGGAGGAATGAGCAGTTCTTC. It specifies CAISSLGGTGRNEQFF.

This clonotype was found a few times. The chain is built from TRBV18 and TRBJ2-7; D is unresolved. The CDR3 runs to 11 residues. CDR1 and CDR2 (germline): KGHSH, LQKENI. Trimming removed 5 bases at V and 5 bases at J, with 7 bases between. The CDR3 DNA reads TGTGCCAGCTCAGCCGCCGACGAGCAGTACTTC. Protein product: CASSAADEQYF. Using reference TRBV18 and TRBJ2-7 for the parts outside the CDR3, the full variable domain is NAGVMQNPRHLVRRRGQEARLRCSPMKGHSHVYWYRQLPEEGLKFMVYLQKENIIDESGMPKERFSAEFPKEGPSILRIQQVVRGDSAAYFCASSAADEQYFGPGTRLTVT.

Concerning this clonotype: At one end, the junction sequence differs from germline, possibly due to a read error. J is TRBJ2-1 and V is TRBV11-2; 7 nucleotides align to TRBD2. The CDR3 has 15 residues. Germline CDR1 is SGHAT and CDR2 is FQNNGV. The CDR3 DNA follows: TGTGCCATCAGCTTACTTGTGGGAGGGTTCAATGAACAGTTCTTC. Amino acid sequence: CAISLLVGGFNEQFF.

This clonotype was observed at least ten times. The chain carries TRBV4-1 and TRBJ1-2; 7 positions match TRBD1. V was clipped by 0 bases and J by 4 bases; unmatched bases: 2. Germline values: CDR1 MGHRA, CDR2 YSYEKL. This CDR3 has 14 amino acids. CDR3 bases: TGCGCCAGCAGCCAAGATAGGACAGGCTATGGCTACACCTTC. Translation: CASSQDRTGYGYTF.

Many counts were recorded for this clonotype. The chain uses TRBV12-3 or TRBV12-4 and TRBJ2-7; no clear D. Trimming removed 3 bases at V and 1 base at J, with 7 bases between. The CDR3 length is 13 residues. CDR3 nucleotides: TGTGCCAGCAGTTTGGGTGAGTCCTACGAGCAGTACTTC. It encodes CASSLGESYEQYF.

The sample holds a few counts of this clonotype. No DNA is shown, since the ends of the CDR3 on it are uncertain; the CDR3 is the one TCRdb lists. This chain joins TRBV7-8 and TRBJ2-7; TRBD1, the table's D call, was not compared with the DNA. Germline lookup yields CDR1 SGHVS and CDR2 FQNEAQ. The CDR3 is 14 amino acids long, termini counted. The CDR3 protein is CASSFGQGTYEQYF.

The genes are TRBV7-9 and TRBJ1-5; D is uncertain. Germline CDR1 SEHNR, CDR2 FQNEAQ (reference sequence). The V end lost 4 bases, the J end lost 0 bases, and 7 bases lay between the germline ends. The CDR3 sequence is 14 residues long. The CDR3, as DNA: TGTGCCAGCAGCTCGCCCGATAGCAATCAGCCCCAGCATTTT. Translating gives CASSSPDSNQPQHF.

This clonotype was seen once. This may come from a read error, since a much larger clone is one base off. The chain carries TRBV28 and TRBJ2-1, with D uncertain. Germline-derived CDR1 and CDR2 are MDHEN and SYDVKM. This CDR3 region has 14 residues. Written as DNA, the CDR3 is TGTGCCAGCATTTTAGCTGGGGACTACAATGAGCAGTTCTTC. As protein: CASILAGDYNEQFF.

As for this clonotype: This may come from a read error, since a much larger clone is one base off. The chain employs TRBV20-1 and TRBJ2-5, with D possibly TRBD2 on 5 matching bases. This CDR3 region has 14 residues. CDR1 DFQATT and CDR2 SNEGSKA come from the germline V gene (reference sequence). Trimming removed 1 base from V and 5 bases from J, with 14 bases in between. The CDR3 protein is CSARVVRGAETQYF. The CDR3 coding sequence is TGCAGTGCTAGAGTCGTCCGGGGAGCGGAGACCCAGTACTTC.

DNA of the CDR3: TGCAGCGTTGTAATTAGCGGGAGGACGCAGTATTTT. Protein: CSVVISGRTQYF. V gene TRBV29-1 combines with J gene TRBJ2-3, with 10 nucleotides matching TRBD2. CDR3 length: 12 amino acids. After removal of 4 bases from V and 9 bases from J, the junction contained 4 bases not matched to a gene. Germline V gene lookup returns CDR1 SQVTM and CDR2 ANQGSEA.

The chain recombines TRBV29-1 with TRBJ1-2; a possible D gene is TRBD1 (5 bases). CDR1 and CDR2 (germline): SQVTM, ANQGSEA. The germline V and J ends were trimmed by 6 bases and 3 bases, with 11 bases remaining between them. CDR3 size: 12 residues. The CDR3 coding sequence is TGCAGCGTCTCACAGGTCGACTATGGCTACACCTTC. Translated, it gives CSVSQVDYGYTF.

This clonotype has just a few counts. The chain carries TRBV28 and TRBJ2-3, with D possibly matching TRBD1 (6 bases). Per germline, CDR1 MDHEN and CDR2 SYDVKM. The ends were cut back, 10 bases at V and 0 bases at J, with 11 bases in the middle. CDR3 length: 13 residues. The CDR3 nucleotides read TGTGCCACAGGGGCGCGGAGCACAGATACGCAGTATTTT. This gives the protein CATGARSTDTQYF.

This clonotype was counted only a few times. The chain joins TRBV13 to TRBJ2-3; D is ambiguous. Trimming took 5 bases from V and 8 from J, leaving 11 bases between them. Germline-derived CDR1 and CDR2 are PRHDT and FYEKMQ (reference sequence). The CDR3 runs to 12 residues. DNA of the CDR3: TGTGCCAGCAGCCTCGGCCAAGGTACGCAGTATTTT. It yields the protein CASSLGQGTQYF.

Note on this clonotype: A much more abundant neighbour one base away suggests this may be a read error. The chain has TRBV5-1 and TRBJ2-7, with 9 positions matching TRBD1. Germline values: CDR1 SGHRS, CDR2 YFSETQ. The CDR3 totals 15 residues. CDR3 region: CASSSGRTGGGEHYF. The CDR3 DNA follows: TGCGCCAGCAGCTCGGGACGAACAGGGGGCGGCGAGCATTACTTC.

In the case of this clonotype: A much larger clone differs by one base, so this may be a read error. This chain links TRBV6-5 with TRBJ2-7; D possibly corresponds to TRBD2 (6 bases). Germline V gene lookup returns CDR1 MNHEY and CDR2 SVGAGI. CDR3 length: 12 residues. For the CDR3, the DNA is TGTGCCAGCAGTTACGTGGGGGGTGAGCGGTACTTC. This gives the protein CASSYVGGERYF.

This clonotype showed up many times. J is TRBJ1-6 and V is TRBV11-2; D remains ambiguous. V gave up 7 bases and J gave up 7 bases, with 17 bases separating them. The CDR3 is 15 residues long. Germline-derived CDR1 and CDR2 are SGHAT and FQNNGV. For the CDR3, the DNA is TGTGCCAGCACCTCCGCGGGGTTATACAATTCACCCCTCCACTTT. Translated, it gives CASTSAGLYNSPLHF. Using reference TRBV11-2 and TRBJ1-6 for the parts outside the CDR3, the full variable domain is EAGVAQSPRYKIIEKRQSVAFWCNPISGHATLYWYQQILGQGPKLLIQFQNNGVVDDSQLPKDRFSAERLKGVDSTLKIQPAKLEDSAVYLCASTSAGLYNSPLHFGNGTRLTVT.

This chain connects TRBV11-2 to TRBJ2-3, with 8 bases lining up with TRBD1. Trimming at V came to 7 bases and at J to 0 bases, leaving 6 bases not matched to a gene. This CDR3 comprises 15 residues. From germline, CDR1 is SGHAT and CDR2 FQNNGV. The CDR3 bases are TGTGCCAGCATCTTCAGGGGGCATAGCACAGATACGCAGTATTTT. Its protein product is CASIFRGHSTDTQYF.